This TCR beta chain was captured by sequencing in a study of cytomegalovirus exposure and HLA in healthy donors. This CDR3 contains 15 residues. Germline V CDR1 and CDR2: SQVTM, ANQGSEA. V lost 0 bases, J lost 2 bases, and 6 bases stayed unmatched. Here immunoSEQ multiplex PCR was the method, and the copy in TCRdb shows in-frame clones only, minus some. Of roughly 310,000 clones in the sample, over 75% were seen once. The chain uses TRBV29-1 and TRBJ2-5, with TRBD1 matching over 7 bases. Sequencing was performed on PBMCs. The sequence came from a man aged 25-45 years in good health and CMV-seronegative. This CDR3 is CSVEDLYRGQETQYF. The CDR3 nucleotides read TGCAGCGTTGAAGATTTGTACAGGGGACAAGAGACCCAGTACTTC.